The source of this TCR beta chain is a study of T cell changes during pregnancy in multiple sclerosis. Assay used: immunoSEQ multiplex PCR; TCRdb lists only in-frame clones, some missing. Among roughly 70,000 clones listed, more than 85% were seen once. The germline CDR1 and CDR2 sequences are SGHKS and YYEKEE (reference sequence). The V gene lost 6 bases and the J gene lost 0 bases, with 21 bases spanning the gap. CDR3 length equals 17 residues. The V and J genes are TRBV5-5 and TRBJ1-1; D call uncertain. The TCR originated in a female donor with multiple sclerosis, enrolled in a pregnancy study. The sample was peripheral blood, taken in the first trimester of pregnancy. The CDR3 sequence: CASTVFIGRSLNTEAFF. The DNA for the CDR3 is TGTGCCAGCACCGTGTTTATTGGCCGTTCTTTGAACACTGAAGCTTTCTTT.